One T cell receptor (beta chain) is described in this entry. This sample was included in a study of TIL therapy for anti-PD-1-resistant metastatic lung cancer. This CDR3 is built from 18 residues. Looked up from germline, CDR1 is MNHEY and CDR2 is SMNVEV (reference sequence). V trimming: 5 bases; J trimming: 0 bases; junction bases outside the gene matches: 11. Time point denoted: pre-treatment sample, taken before nivolumab and TIL therapy. Tumor tissue came from excised metastases, mostly pleural nodules or supraclavicular lymph nodes. Sequencing used immunoSEQ v3. Produced via immunoSEQ multiplex PCR; TCRdb's table is partial and in-frame only. The data show over 25,000 clones, with about two thirds seen just once and approximately 7% held by the top ten.

This sequence was found in a person between 30 and 80 years old with non-small cell lung cancer. Material: tumor tissue, obtained at baseline. The chain has TRBV27 and TRBJ2-1, with 9 bases aligning to TRBD1. Written as DNA, the CDR3 is TGTGCCAGCAGTCAAAGGGACAGGGAAAAAAGCTCCTACAATGAGCAGTTCTTC. Residues: CASSQRDREKSSYNEQFF.